This T cell receptor (beta chain) was recorded in a study of blood T cell repertoires in COVID-19. Looking at the study overall: Some COVID-19 samples were acute and others convalescent; all came from the United States, Italy and Spain. Nucleic acid was either cDNA or gDNA, and it came from T cells, B-cell-depleted T cells, or PBMCs.

Enrolment of Seattle patients took place during active infection, and they were followed longitudinally. In this sample, this clone turned up once. As handled by the study authors: The authors estimated nucleated cell counts from reference gene primer amplification. TCRdb's copy holds only in-frame clones and misses some; the assay was immunoSEQ multiplex PCR. The D gene and trimming were derived from the DNA, and the V and J assignments and clone size from that table. The sample holds approximately 250,000 clones; approximately 85% are singletons and the top ten take more than 4.5%. CDR1 and CDR2 from the germline V gene are SGHRS and YFSETQ. The CDR3 spans 13 residues. Trimming left V 1 base short and J 5 bases short, with 9 bases between.

The chain joins TRBV5-1 to TRBJ2-5, with D perhaps TRBD2 (5 bases). What was sequenced was peripheral blood. The clonotype was recovered from a man between 45 and 60 years old with COVID-19, enrolled during active disease. The CDR3: CASSLIREETQYF. The CDR3 coding sequence is TGCGCCAGCAGCTTGATAAGGGAGGAGACCCAGTACTTC.